This TCR beta chain was documented in a study of CD8+CD57+ T cells in acquired aplastic anemia. Study results and caveats: Patients and controls shared just under 30 CD8+ CDR3 sequences.

The study profiled TCR beta VDJ and CDR3 using genomic DNA as template. TCRdb re-derived calls from the reads in MiXCR, one entry per CDR3 protein. This table holds 200,000 or so distinct CDR3 sequences, around 65% found once. A word on this clonotype: Its matching antigen is unknown.

CDR1 is DFQATT, CDR2 SNEGSKA, per germline (reference sequence). V shed 1 base and J shed 5 bases, with 18 bases lying between them. The CDR3 has 17 residues. This sequence joins TRBV20-1 and TRBJ1-6, with D perhaps TRBD1 (5 bases). This TCR came from a human donor with severe aplastic anemia or a healthy control (not recorded which). What was sequenced was sorted CD4+, CD8+, or CD8+CD57+ T cells (not recorded which) from PBMCs. The CDR3: CSARVVPGPTNNSPLHF. The CDR3 region has the DNA TGCAGTGCTAGAGTGGTTCCAGGGCCAACTAATAATTCACCCCTCCACTTT.